This TCR beta chain was sequenced for a study of blood T cell repertoires in COVID-19 (dated by TCRdb to about 2020). Describing the broader study: Collaborator samples came from the United States, Italy and Spain and covered acute and convalescent phases of COVID-19. The prospective study material was composed of cDNA or gDNA derived from T cells, B-cell-depleted T cells, or PBMCs. The dataset comprised deeply sampled blood TCRbeta repertoires from subjects exposed to, actively infected with, or recovered from COVID-19. A freely available public database, intended as a resource for researchers studying the immune response to SARS-CoV-2, is where the repertoires were released. Samples came from the ongoing ImmuneRACE study (first 160 participants) plus 1,254 subjects from 6 global collaborators. Sample metadata almost always included a de-identified subject ID, COVID-19 status, age in years and sex. HLA class I and class II types, where available, came from metadata supplied by the sample provider rather than from assay-based typing.

What the study reported, not specific to this receptor: The quantity of clinical and demographic metadata differed by source and by participant and was supplied without curation.

V was cut back by 1 base and J by 2 bases, leaving a gap of 6 bases between them. Taken from cysteine to phenylalanine, the CDR3 has 13 residues. Kept here is only the CDR3 DNA, which spans 39 bases and is read in frame from base 1. From the germline V gene (reference sequence), CDR1 is GTSNPN and CDR2 is SVGIG. Participants in the prospective study were aged roughly 18 to 100 years, lived in over 20 United States geographic areas, and enrolled through a virtual design. In the prospective study, participants were assigned to cohorts based on the clinical history participants reported in a screening survey and a study questionnaire. Recovered participants in ImmuneRACE Cohort 3 were defined as having two consecutive negative NP/OP PCR tests, clearance from a healthcare professional, or resolution of symptoms. Mobile phlebotomists in the prospective study collected whole blood, serum and a nasopharyngeal or oropharyngeal swab from every participant. Additional blood draws and questionnaires over a 2-month period could optionally be provided by prospective study participants. Prospective study blood samples were shipped either frozen or at room temperature before DNA extraction.

The immunoSEQ Assay, a bias-controlled multiplex PCR, was used to amplify TCRbeta CDR3 regions from genomic DNA. For the original study's pipeline: The number of nucleated cells in each sample was estimated by amplification of reference gene primers within the assay. Sequence reads were collapsed and filtered to measure the absolute abundance of every unique TCRbeta CDR3 rearrangement. For each sample, productive Simpson clonality was calculated by taking the square root of Simpson's diversity index across productive rearrangements. The table was pulled from immuneACCESS by TCRdb, which kept in-frame rearrangements only. Such tables lose some clones; where checked, under half of the loss comes from unresolved V genes, and the rest has no known cause. That table supplies the V and J calls and clone size; D and trimming were determined from the DNA. For this sample there are 250,000 or so clones; about 80% appear just once. About 3% of the sample rests with the top ten.

This clone showed up just a few times. Its binding antigen is unknown. Nothing much larger sits one base from this clone, and base qualities are not available. Material for sequencing was PBMCs or T cells enriched from blood (not recorded which). The sequence joins TRBV30 to TRBJ1-5, and the D gene may be TRBD1, 6 bases matching. The sequence was collected from a man aged 50 to 59 who had recovered from COVID-19. The DNA sequence reads TGTGCCTGGAGTGGACAGGGCAATCAGCCCCAGCATTTT. It specifies CAWSGQGNQPQHF.